Here is one TCR beta chain with its context. The antigen is unknown. Libraries were prepared by immunoSEQ multiplex PCR; TCRdb keeps only in-frame clonotypes and omits some of them. The data hold 150,000 or so clones, with roughly 92% observed a single time. This entry comes from a study of T cell responses to AZD1222 COVID-19 vaccine. Whole-study context: Timing groups of about 4 and about 12 weeks for second doses were pooled.

Between the trimmed V and J ends, which lost 4 bases and 0 bases, there was a span of 12 bases. This CDR3 region has 16 residues. Germline V gene lookup returns CDR1 LGHDT and CDR2 YNNKEL (reference sequence). Whole-study findings and limits: Two doses of AZD1222 preceded a rise in Spike-specific TCR breadth and depth. Possibly, clonal diversity was underestimated; donors were largely white British and included more females.

The clonotype was recovered from an adult in good health. The J gene is TRBJ1-4, the V gene TRBV3-1 (or the pseudogene TRBV3-2); TRBD1 is a possible D gene (6 bases). Sequencing was performed on peripheral blood, taken on day 0 of AZD1222 vaccination. The CDR3 sequence: CASSPGTLSTNEKLFF. In DNA, the CDR3 is TGTGCCAGCAGCCCTGGGACACTTTCAACTAATGAAAAACTGTTTTTT.